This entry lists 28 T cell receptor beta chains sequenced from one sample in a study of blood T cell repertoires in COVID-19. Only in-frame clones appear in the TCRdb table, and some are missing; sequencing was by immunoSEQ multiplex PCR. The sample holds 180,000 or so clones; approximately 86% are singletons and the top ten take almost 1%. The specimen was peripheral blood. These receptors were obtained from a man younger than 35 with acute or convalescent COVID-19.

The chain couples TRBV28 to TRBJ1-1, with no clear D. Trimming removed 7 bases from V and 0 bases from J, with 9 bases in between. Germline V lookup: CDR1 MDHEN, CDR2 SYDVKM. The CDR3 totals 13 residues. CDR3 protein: CASTWRLNTEAFF. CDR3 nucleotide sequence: TGTGCCAGCACCTGGAGGTTGAACACTGAAGCTTTCTTT.

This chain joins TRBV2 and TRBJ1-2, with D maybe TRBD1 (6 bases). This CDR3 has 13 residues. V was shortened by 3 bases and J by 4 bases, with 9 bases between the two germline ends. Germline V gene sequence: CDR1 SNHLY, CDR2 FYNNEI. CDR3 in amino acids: CASSEGAGYGYTF. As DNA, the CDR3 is TGTGCCAGCAGTGAGGGGGCCGGCTATGGCTACACCTTC.

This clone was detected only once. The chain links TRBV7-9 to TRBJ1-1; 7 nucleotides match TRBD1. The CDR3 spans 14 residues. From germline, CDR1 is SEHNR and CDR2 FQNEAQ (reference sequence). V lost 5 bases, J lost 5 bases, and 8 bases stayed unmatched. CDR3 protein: CASSATGRQTEAFF. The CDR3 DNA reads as TGTGCCAGCAGCGCGACAGGGAGACAAACTGAAGCTTTCTTT. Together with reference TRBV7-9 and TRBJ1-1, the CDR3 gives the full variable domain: DTGVSQNPRHKITKRGQNVTFRCDPISEHNRLYWYRQTLGQGPEFLTYFQNEAQLEKSRLLSDRFSAERPKGSFSTLEIQRTEQGDSAMYLCASSATGRQTEAFFGQGTRLTVV.

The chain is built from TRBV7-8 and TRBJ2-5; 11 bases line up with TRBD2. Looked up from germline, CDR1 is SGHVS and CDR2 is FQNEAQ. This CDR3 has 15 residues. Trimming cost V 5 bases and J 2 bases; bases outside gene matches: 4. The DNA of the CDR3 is TGTGCCAGCAGCGCGACTAGCGGGGATCAAGAGACCCAGTACTTC. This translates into CASSATSGDQETQYF.

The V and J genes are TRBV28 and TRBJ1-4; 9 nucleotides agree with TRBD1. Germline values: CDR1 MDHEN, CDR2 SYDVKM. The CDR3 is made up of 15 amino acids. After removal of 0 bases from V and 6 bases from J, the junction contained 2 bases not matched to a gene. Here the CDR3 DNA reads TGTGCCAGCAGTTTATGGGGGACAGGGTATGAAAAACTGTTTTTT. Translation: CASSLWGTGYEKLFF.

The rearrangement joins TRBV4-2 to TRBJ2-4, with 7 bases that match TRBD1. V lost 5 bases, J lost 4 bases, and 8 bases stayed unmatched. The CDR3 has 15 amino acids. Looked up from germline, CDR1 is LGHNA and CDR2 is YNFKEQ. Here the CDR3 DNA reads TGTGCCAGCAGCAACCCCCGGGACAGAAAAAACATTCAGTACTTC. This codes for CASSNPRDRKNIQYF.

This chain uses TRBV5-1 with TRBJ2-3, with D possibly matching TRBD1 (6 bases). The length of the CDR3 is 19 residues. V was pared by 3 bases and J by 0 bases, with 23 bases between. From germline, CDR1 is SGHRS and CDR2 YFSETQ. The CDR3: CASSSKWAGAPSSTDTQYF. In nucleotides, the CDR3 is TGCGCCAGCAGCTCCAAATGGGCAGGGGCCCCCTCTAGCACAGATACGCAGTATTTT.

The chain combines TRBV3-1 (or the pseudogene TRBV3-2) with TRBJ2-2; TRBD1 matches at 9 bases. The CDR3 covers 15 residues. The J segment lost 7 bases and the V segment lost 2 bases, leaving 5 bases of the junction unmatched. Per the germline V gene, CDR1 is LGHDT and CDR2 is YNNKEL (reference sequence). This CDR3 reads CASSQTGGAGGELFF. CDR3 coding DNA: TGTGCCAGCAGCCAAACAGGGGGCGCCGGCGGGGAGCTGTTTTTT.

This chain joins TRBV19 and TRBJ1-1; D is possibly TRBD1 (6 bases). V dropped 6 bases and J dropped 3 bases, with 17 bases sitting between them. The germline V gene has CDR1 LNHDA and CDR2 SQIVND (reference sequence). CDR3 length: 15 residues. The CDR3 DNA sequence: TGTGCCAGTAGCTGGGGAAGGGGGTTGGACACTGAAGCTTTCTTT. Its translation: CASSWGRGLDTEAFF.

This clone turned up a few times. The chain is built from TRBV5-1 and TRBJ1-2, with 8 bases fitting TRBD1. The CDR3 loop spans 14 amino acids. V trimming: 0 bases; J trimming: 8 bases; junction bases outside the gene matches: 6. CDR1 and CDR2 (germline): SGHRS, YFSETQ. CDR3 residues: CASSLGTGFWGYTF. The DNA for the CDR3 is TGCGCCAGCAGCTTGGGGACAGGGTTTTGGGGCTACACCTTC.

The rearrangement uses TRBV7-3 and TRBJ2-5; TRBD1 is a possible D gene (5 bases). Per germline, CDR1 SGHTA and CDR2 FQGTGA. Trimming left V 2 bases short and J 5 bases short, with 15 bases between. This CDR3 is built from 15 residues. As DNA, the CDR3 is TGTGCCAGCAGCTTATTTGACAGCCCCAACGAGACCCAGTACTTC. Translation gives CASSLFDSPNETQYF.

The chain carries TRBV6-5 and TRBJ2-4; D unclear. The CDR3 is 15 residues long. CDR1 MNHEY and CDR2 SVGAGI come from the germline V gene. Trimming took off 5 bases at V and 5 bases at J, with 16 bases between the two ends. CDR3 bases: TGTGCCAGCAGTAGCCCGTTGCGGAAAGAAAACATTCAGTACTTC. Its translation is CASSSPLRKENIQYF.

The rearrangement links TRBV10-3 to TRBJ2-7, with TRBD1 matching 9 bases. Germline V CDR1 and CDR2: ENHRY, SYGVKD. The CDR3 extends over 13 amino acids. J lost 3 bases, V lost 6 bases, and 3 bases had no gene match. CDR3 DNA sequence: TGTGCCATCAGCGGACAGGGGAACTACGAGCAGTACGTC. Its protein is CAISGQGNYEQYV.

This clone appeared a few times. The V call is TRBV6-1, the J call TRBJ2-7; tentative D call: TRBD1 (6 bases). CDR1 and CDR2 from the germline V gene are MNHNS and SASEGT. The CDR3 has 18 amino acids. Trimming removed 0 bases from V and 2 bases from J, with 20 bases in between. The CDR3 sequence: CASSEAPPTGSGTYEQYF. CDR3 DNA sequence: TGTGCCAGCAGTGAAGCCCCCCCAACAGGGTCTGGGACCTACGAGCAGTACTTC.

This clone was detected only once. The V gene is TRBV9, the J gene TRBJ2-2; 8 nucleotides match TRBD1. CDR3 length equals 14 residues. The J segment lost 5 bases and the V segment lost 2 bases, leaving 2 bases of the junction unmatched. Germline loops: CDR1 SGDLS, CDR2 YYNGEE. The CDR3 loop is CASSVDRETGELFF. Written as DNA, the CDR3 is TGTGCCAGCAGCGTGGACAGGGAGACCGGGGAGCTGTTTTTT.

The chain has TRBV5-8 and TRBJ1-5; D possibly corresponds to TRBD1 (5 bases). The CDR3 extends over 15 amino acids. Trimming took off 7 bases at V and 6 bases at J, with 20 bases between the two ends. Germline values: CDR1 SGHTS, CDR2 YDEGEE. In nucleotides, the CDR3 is TGTGCCAGCCTCCCGGCACAGCGGGGGGTTCAGCCCCAGCATTTT. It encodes CASLPAQRGVQPQHF.

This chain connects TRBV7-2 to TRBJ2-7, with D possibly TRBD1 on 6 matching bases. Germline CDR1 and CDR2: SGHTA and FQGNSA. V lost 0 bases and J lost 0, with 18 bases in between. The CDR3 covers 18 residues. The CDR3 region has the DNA TGTGCCAGCAGCTTAGCGAGGGTTGGGGGCACCTACTCCTACGAGCAGTACTTC. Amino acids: CASSLARVGGTYSYEQYF.

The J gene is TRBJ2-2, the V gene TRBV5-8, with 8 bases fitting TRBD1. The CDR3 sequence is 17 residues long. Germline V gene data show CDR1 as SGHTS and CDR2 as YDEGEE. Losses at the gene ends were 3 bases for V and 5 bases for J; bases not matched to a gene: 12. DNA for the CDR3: TGTGCCAGCAGCTCCAAACCCGGACAGGGTTGGACCGGGGAGCTGTTTTTT. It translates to CASSSKPGQGWTGELFF.

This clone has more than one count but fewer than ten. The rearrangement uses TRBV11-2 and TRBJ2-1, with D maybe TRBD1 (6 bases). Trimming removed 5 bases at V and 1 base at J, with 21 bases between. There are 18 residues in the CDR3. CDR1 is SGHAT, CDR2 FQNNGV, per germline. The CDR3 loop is CASSPRPGTPISYNEQFF. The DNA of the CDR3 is TGTGCCAGCAGCCCCAGACCCGGGACACCGATATCCTACAATGAGCAGTTCTTC.

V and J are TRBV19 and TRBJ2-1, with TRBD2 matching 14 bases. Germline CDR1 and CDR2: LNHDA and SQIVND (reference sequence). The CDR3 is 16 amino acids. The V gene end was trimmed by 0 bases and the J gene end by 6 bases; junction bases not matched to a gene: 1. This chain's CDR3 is CASSIEGTSGGNEQFF. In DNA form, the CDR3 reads TGTGCCAGTAGTATAGAGGGGACTAGCGGGGGCAATGAGCAGTTCTTC.

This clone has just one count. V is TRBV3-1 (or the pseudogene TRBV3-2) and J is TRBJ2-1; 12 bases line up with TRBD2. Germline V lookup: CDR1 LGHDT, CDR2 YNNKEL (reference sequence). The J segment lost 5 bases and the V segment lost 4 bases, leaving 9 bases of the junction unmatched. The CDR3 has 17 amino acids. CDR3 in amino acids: CASSPLAGGLANNEQFF. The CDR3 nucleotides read TGTGCCAGCAGCCCACTAGCGGGGGGTTTGGCAAACAATGAGCAGTTCTTC.

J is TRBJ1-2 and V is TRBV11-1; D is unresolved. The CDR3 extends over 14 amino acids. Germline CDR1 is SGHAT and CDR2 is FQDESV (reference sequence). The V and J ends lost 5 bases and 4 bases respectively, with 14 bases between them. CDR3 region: CASSLRSSLYGYTF. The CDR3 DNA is TGTGCCAGCAGCCTACGGTCCTCCCTCTATGGCTACACCTTC.

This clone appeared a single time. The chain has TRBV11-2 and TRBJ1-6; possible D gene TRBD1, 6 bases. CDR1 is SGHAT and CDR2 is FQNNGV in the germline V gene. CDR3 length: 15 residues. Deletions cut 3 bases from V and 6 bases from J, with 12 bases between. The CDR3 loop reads CASSFGTGTNSPLHF. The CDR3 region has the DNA TGTGCCAGCAGCTTCGGTACAGGGACTAATTCACCCCTCCACTTT.

The DNA for the CDR3 is TGTGCCTGGAGCGCAGGGTCCCAGCCCCAGCATTTT. Amino acid sequence: CAWSAGSQPQHF. This chain joins TRBV30 and TRBJ1-5, with D tentatively TRBD1 (5 bases). The CDR3 has 12 amino acids. V was cut by 3 bases and J by 7 bases, with 10 bases left in between. The germline V gene encodes CDR1 GTSNPN and CDR2 SVGIG (reference sequence).

The CDR3 sequence: CASSLGDSETQYF. In DNA, the CDR3 is TGTGCCAGCAGCTTAGGCGACAGCGAGACCCAGTACTTC. The chain is built from TRBV7-9 and TRBJ2-5; tentatively, D is TRBD1 (5 bases). Trimming cost V 1 base and J 5 bases, with 8 bases left between them. Germline V gives CDR1 SEHNR, CDR2 FQNEAQ (reference sequence). The CDR3 spans 13 residues.

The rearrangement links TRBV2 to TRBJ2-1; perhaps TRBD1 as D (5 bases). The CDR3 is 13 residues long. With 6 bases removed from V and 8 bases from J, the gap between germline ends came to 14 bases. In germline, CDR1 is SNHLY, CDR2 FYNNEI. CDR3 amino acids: CASRDARQHEQFF. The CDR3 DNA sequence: TGTGCCAGCAGAGACGCTCGACAGCATGAGCAGTTCTTC.

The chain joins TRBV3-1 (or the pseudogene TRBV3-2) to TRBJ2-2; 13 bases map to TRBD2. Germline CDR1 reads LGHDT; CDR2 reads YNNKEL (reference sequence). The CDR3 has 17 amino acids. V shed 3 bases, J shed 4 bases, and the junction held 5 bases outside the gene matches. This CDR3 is CASSHRTSGGLTGELFF. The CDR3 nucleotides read TGTGCCAGCAGCCACCGGACTAGCGGGGGACTCACCGGGGAGCTGTTTTTT.

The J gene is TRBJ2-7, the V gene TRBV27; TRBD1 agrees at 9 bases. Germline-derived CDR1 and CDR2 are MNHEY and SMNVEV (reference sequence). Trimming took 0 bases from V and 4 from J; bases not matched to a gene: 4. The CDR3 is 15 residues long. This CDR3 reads CASSLSSGTGYEQYF. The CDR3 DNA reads TGTGCCAGCAGTTTATCTTCCGGGACAGGGTACGAGCAGTACTTC.